Listed here is a single T cell receptor (beta chain). Generated by immunoSEQ multiplex PCR, the TCRdb table keeps only in-frame clones and is missing some. The table includes a few hundred thousand clones, 70% to 90% detected once. V lost 0 bases, J lost 7 bases, and 7 bases stayed unmatched. Germline CDR1 reads SGHRS; CDR2 reads YFSETQ. The CDR3 has 15 amino acids. Participants spanned ages about 18 to 90 years and resided in about 25 US areas. This sample is part of a study of blood T cell repertoires in COVID-19. Study as a whole: Cohort 3 donors were reported recovered after two negative PCRs, clearance, or symptom resolution. Acute and convalescent COVID-19 specimens originated in the United States, Italy and Spain.

Sequenced sample: PBMCs or T cells enriched from blood (not recorded which). The clonotype was recovered from a man in his forties or fifties in a cohort exposed to, infected with or recovered from COVID-19 (not recorded which). The V gene is TRBV5-1, the J gene TRBJ1-2; 9 bases are a match to TRBD1. Here the CDR3 reads CASSLGDRDLGGYTF. The CDR3 DNA sequence: TGCGCCAGCAGCTTGGGGGACAGGGATCTGGGTGGCTACACCTTC.